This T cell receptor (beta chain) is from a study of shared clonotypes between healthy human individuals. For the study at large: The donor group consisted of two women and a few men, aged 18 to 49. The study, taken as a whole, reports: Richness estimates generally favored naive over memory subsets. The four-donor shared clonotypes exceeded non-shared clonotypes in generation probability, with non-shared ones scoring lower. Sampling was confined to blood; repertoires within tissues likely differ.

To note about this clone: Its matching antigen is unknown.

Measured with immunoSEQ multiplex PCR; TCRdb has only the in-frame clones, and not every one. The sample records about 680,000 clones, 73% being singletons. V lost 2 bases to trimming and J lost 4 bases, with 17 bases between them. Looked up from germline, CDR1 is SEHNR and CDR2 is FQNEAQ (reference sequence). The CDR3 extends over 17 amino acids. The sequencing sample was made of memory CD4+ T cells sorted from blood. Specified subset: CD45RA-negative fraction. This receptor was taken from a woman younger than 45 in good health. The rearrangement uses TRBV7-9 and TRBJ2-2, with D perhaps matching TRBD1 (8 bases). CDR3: CASSLKGGTGGTGELFF. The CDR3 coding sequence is TGTGCCAGCAGCTTAAAGGGGGGGACAGGCGGCACCGGGGAGCTGTTTTTT. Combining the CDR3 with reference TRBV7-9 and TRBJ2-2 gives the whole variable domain DTGVSQNPRHKITKRGQNVTFRCDPISEHNRLYWYRQTLGQGPEFLTYFQNEAQLEKSRLLSDRFSAERPKGSFSTLEIQRTEQGDSAMYLCASSLKGGTGGTGELFFGEGSRLTVL.